This T cell receptor beta chain derives from a study of cytomegalovirus exposure and HLA in healthy donors (dated by TCRdb to about 2017). Study-level background: An earlier analysis of several hundred of the donors reported 276 Gb of sequence data and 95 million to 120 million unique TCR beta sequences obtained from roughly 180 million T cells. An early release that covered more than 550 HLA-typed donors contained approximately 300 gigabases of sequencing data and 75 million to 100 million unique TCR sequences. Of the 300 to 500 genotyped donors, 65% to 90% were placed in the genetic ancestry cluster associated with self-reported Caucasian donors. The study aimed to test whether cataloging public T cell receptors could reveal signatures of past pathogen exposure. The study profiled the T cell repertoires of 550 to 700 subjects by immunosequencing and related them to cytomegalovirus serostatus. Besides the first cohort of approximately 710 subjects, a separate validation cohort made up of roughly 130 different subjects was used. To predict cytomegalovirus infection status, the study brought together high-throughput TCR immunosequencing, statistical association of individual TCRs with disease status, and machine learning. A later analysis re-analyzed previously published TCR beta repertoires from approximately 670 donors and added high-resolution HLA genotyping to study TCR occurrence patterns. In the later analysis, no new phenotypic data were used to find candidate immune exposures; instead, reliance was placed on TCR beta sequences and their occurrence across donors. In an earlier analysis of several hundred of the donors, high-throughput TCR beta sequencing was used to judge whether each TCR beta V gene segment behaved as functional or pseudogenic. Alongside the repertoire data, information on donor age, sex, ethnicity and CMV serostatus was compiled. In a later genetic analysis, genome-wide SNP genotypes for about three fifths of the 666 donors were used, and that subset was treated as a discovery cohort. Every repertoire in the discovery cohort had been generated on one and the same sequencing platform. Both class I and class II loci were covered by HLA typing, at four-digit resolution. The number of donors typed differed by locus, with 629-630 for A, B, C, DRB1 and DQB1, around 560 for DQA1, 606 for DPA1, and over 400 for DPB1. Four or five DR-DQ haplotypes were handled as single units for association and clustering because linkage in the cohort was strong. Across some 400 genotyped donors of the cohort, an average of about 240,000 unique TCR beta nucleotide sequences per donor were sequenced, and roughly 20% of those sequences were non-productive.

The study at large found these results: In a later analysis, HLA-associated TCR beta chains showed more clonal expansion and lower generation probabilities than non-associated chains that were equally common. In a later analysis, most CMV-associated TCR beta chains were found to appear HLA-restricted, with HLA associations seemingly driven largely by CMV exposure. An association between a missense DCLRE1C variant and V-gene and J-gene trimming of TCR beta chains was found in a later genetic analysis and replicated in an independent cohort. An earlier analysis of approximately 590 of the donors showed that most TCR beta V segments appeared in productive rearrangements either about 90% or about 30% of the time, which broadly matched IMGT annotations. The presence/absence analyses assumed that sequencing depth was roughly uniform across donors, and that assumption may not be true. Only TCR beta chains were sequenced in this cohort, and the absence of alpha or paired-chain data limited detectable features. A further reported finding was that TCR beta sequences accurately predicted the HLA-A and HLA-B alleles for most subjects in the first cohort. The earlier analysis of 587 of the donors excluded some 15 rarely observed V segments, including chromosome 9 orphons, because counts were too low. According to the authors, the approach could potentially be generalized to other disease states and immunological phenotypes. A later analysis found that TCR association rates varied across HLA loci, with DRB1 alleles showing the most associated TCRs and HLA-C alleles the fewest. Linkage disequilibrium might explain the correlated functional status among segregating V segments, but an unknown experimental factor could not be excluded. Cytomegalovirus status was reported to be diagnosed by the classifier with high specificity and sensitivity in both the original and validation cohorts. In the study, around 160 TCR beta chains were listed as associated with cytomegalovirus. Most TCR sequences were observed very rarely across donors, whereas some public TCRs were present in many individuals. A later genetic analysis reported fewer N-insertions in productive TCRs among donors in an Asian-associated ancestry cluster than the roughly 700-donor mean. For the cohort, immune exposure information was limited to CMV serostatus. Several of the top co-occurrence clusters appeared to be linked to parvovirus B19, influenza, CMV and Epstein-Barr virus, according to a later analysis. Because the 87-base-pair reads could not distinguish some IMGT-functional V segments, including TRBV6-2 and TRBV6-3, those segments were excluded. In vitro tests confirmed that a few of the cytomegalovirus-associated TCR beta chains recognize cytomegalovirus antigens. Assigning TCR associations to individual alleles was difficult when HLA alleles, especially DR and DQ, strongly co-occurred. HLA typing was unavailable for some donors at each locus, so association tests used only the typed subset. At a false discovery rate of 0.05, a later analysis linked 15,000 to 20,000 TCR beta sequences to specific HLA alleles. A cluster of highly shared sequence variants was judged likely to be a technical artifact of the sequencing pipeline.

In total, approximately 690 healthy bone marrow donors made up the cohort. At the time of sampling, every cohort member was nominally healthy, though immune exposures that went unrecorded were likely present. The donor was CMV seronegative and was included in the group of hundreds of seronegative cohort members. Every donor gave a peripheral blood sample, and the peripheral blood mononuclear cells from that sample were used for TCR beta sequencing. Genomic DNA extraction from the blood cell samples was performed with the Qiagen DNeasy Blood Extraction Kit. Notes on this clone: The clone's antigen remains unknown. No base quality values were provided; no much bigger clone lies one nucleotide off.

In the germline V gene, CDR1 corresponds to MRHNA and CDR2 to SNTAGT. Trimmed from V: 4 bases; trimmed from J: 5 bases; junction bases lacking a gene match: 17. The CDR3, cysteine through phenylalanine, is 19 amino acids long. Only CDR3 DNA is held: 57 bases, read in frame from base 1. To prepare the library, the immunoSEQ multiplex PCR assay was applied. For the multiplex PCR, a mixture combining 60 forward primers for TCR Vbeta segments and 13 reverse primers for TCR Jbeta segments was used. A multiplex PCR assay on genomic DNA amplified the CDR3 region of rearranged TCR beta genes. The Illumina HiSeq System was used to sequence the amplified TCR beta libraries as 87-base-pair reads. From the authors' description of their analysis: In a later analysis, tens of millions of unique TCR beta chains were counted across the 666 repertoires, and roughly 11 million of these chains were shared by at least two donors. A nearest-neighbor algorithm error-corrected the raw reads and collapsed the reads into unique sequences, merging closely related sequences to remove PCR and sequencing errors. Alignment of CDR3 sequences to IMGT reference sequences was used to assign V, D and J gene segments. For a sequence to be retained, at least a six-nucleotide match to both a V gene segment and a J gene segment was required. Rearrangements were called productive when the CDR3 lacked stop codons and stayed in frame with V and J; all others were non-productive. Following IMGT convention, CDR3 was defined as the stretch from the second conserved V-encoded cysteine to the conserved J-encoded phenylalanine. In an earlier analysis of approximately 590 of the donors, sequences lacking an unambiguous match to a single V gene segment were excluded. In an earlier analysis of 587 of the donors, V segments were called functional above 56.7% productive rearrangements and were called segregating when the between-donor standard deviation exceeded 5%. To diagnose cytomegalovirus status from the catalog of TCR beta chain sequences, a statistical classification framework was built. In a later analysis, TCR nucleotide sequences were compared against IMGT/GENE-DB human TR gene sequences so that V and J genes could be assigned. A later analysis assigned CDR3 sequences and most-parsimonious VDJ recombination scenarios with the TCRdist pipeline. A later analysis defined each TCR beta chain by its CDR3 amino acid sequence plus V-gene family, and excluded reads lacking a unique V-gene family. In a later analysis, some 600 highly shared, low-generation-probability nucleotide sequences were removed to address suspected cross-contamination and a sequencing artifact. For each public chain, a later analysis derived a clonal expansion index from normalized ranks of inferred template counts within each repertoire. A later analysis computed generation probabilities with a VDJ recombination model fitted to out-of-frame rearrangements, and checked the results against IGoR. In a later analysis, hypergeometric tests were used to score TCR-TCR, TCR-HLA and TCR-CMV co-occurrence, with a repertoire-size bias correction applied to TCR pairs. To estimate false discovery rates, a later analysis permuted the HLA or CMV assignments 20 times. In a later analysis, co-occurring TCRs were grouped using DBSCAN, and TCRdist sequence similarity was added for clustering within HLA-allele-positive subsets. Repertoires with fewer than 30,000 or more than 120,000 public chains, plus five repertoires with anomalous nucleotide sharing, were excluded from co-occurrence clustering. TCRdb limited this immuneACCESS table to in-frame rearrangements with V and J called. A share of clones is missing; checked studies link under half to unresolved V genes, and the rest is unexplained. V and J calls and clone size are given by that table; D and trimming were obtained from the DNA. The sample contains 250,000 to 350,000 clones, about four fifths of them found a single time. The top ten clonotypes cover over 0.3% of the sample.

The receptor was isolated from a girl aged 2 to 9 in good health and CMV-seronegative. The sequenced sample consisted of PBMCs. The rearranged segments are TRBV6-4 and TRBJ2-7; 13 junctional bases match TRBD2. The DNA is TGTGCCAGCAGTGCACCCACGCCGCGACTAGCGGGGGGTCGGGACGAGCAGTACTTC. Its translation is CASSAPTPRLAGGRDEQYF.